This TCR beta chain is drawn from a study of blood T cell repertoires in COVID-19. Germline V CDR1 and CDR2: LNHDA, SQIVND (reference sequence). This CDR3 has 12 amino acids. V was trimmed by 3 bases and J by 13 bases, leaving 12 bases between them. Original processing methods: Cell counts per sample came from amplifying reference gene primers. Clones were read by immunoSEQ multiplex PCR, and TCRdb kept only the in-frame ones, dropping some. Clone size and V and J calls were adopted from that table, with D and trimming inferred from the DNA. The repertoire holds 180,000 or so clones, with approximately 88% as singletons.

V usage is TRBV19 and J usage is TRBJ1-4, with D possibly matching TRBD1 (6 bases). What was sequenced was peripheral blood. This TCR was sampled from a woman aged 25 to 39 with acute or convalescent COVID-19. Written as DNA, the CDR3 is TGTGCCAGTAGTATGGGGGCCCTTCCACTGTTTTTT. Translated, it gives CASSMGALPLFF.